Following are 25 T cell receptor beta chains from one sample sequenced in a study of a mutant IDH1 vaccine in newly diagnosed glioma. Time point denoted: week 35, safety follow-up. Vaccination comprised doses that each held 300 ug of mutant IDH1 20-mer peptide, plus topical imiquimod. No antigens are known for them. The table came from immunoSEQ multiplex PCR; TCRdb's copy has only in-frame clones and leaves some out. The sample has 45,000 to 60,000 clones; more than 70% are singletons. Sequencing was performed on PBMCs, taken from a glioma patient whose treatment included an IDH1 peptide vaccine. Receptor source: a woman between 40 and 55 years old with glioma.

The rearrangement joins TRBV7-2 to TRBJ2-7; 13 bases are a match to TRBD2. The length of the CDR3 is 15 residues. Germline trimming cut 3 bases from V and 2 bases from J; bases unmatched to any gene: 1. Germline CDR1 and CDR2: SGHTA and FQGNSA. The CDR3 loop is CASSFTSGGAYEQYF. The CDR3 DNA reads TGTGCCAGCAGCTTCACTAGCGGGGGGGCCTACGAGCAGTACTTC.

The V gene is TRBV7-2, the J gene TRBJ1-3; 9 bases are shared with TRBD1. The CDR3 contains 15 residues. CDR1 SGHTA and CDR2 FQGNSA come from the germline V gene. V lost 5 bases to trimming and J lost 0 bases; unmatched junction nucleotides: 2. CDR3 loop: CASSLGQGSGNTIYF. The DNA of the CDR3 is TGTGCCAGCAGCCTGGGACAGGGCTCTGGAAACACCATATATTTT.

This CDR3 is CATGKEGNTQYF. CDR3 DNA sequence: TGTGCCACAGGGAAGGAGGGTAATACGCAGTATTTT. The rearrangement joins TRBV11-2 to TRBJ2-3; the D gene is possibly TRBD2 (6 bases). Trimming removed 10 bases at V and 7 bases at J, with 15 bases between. CDR1 and CDR2 from the germline V gene are SGHAT and FQNNGV. This CDR3 spans 12 amino acids.

CDR3 sequence reads: CASSVSGTAEAFF. For the CDR3, the DNA is TGTGCCAGCAGTGTCTCCGGGACAGCTGAAGCTTTCTTT. This chain links TRBV6-4 with TRBJ1-1; TRBD1 agrees at 7 bases. The CDR3 spans 13 residues. Germline assignment: CDR1 MRHNA and CDR2 SNTAGT. With 4 bases clipped from V and 6 bases from J, the junction kept 5 bases outside the gene matches.

This clone was counted between two and nine times. The chain is built from TRBV2 and TRBJ1-5; D is unclear. The germline V gene encodes CDR1 SNHLY and CDR2 FYNNEI. The CDR3 runs 13 residues. The ends were cut back, 6 bases at V and 15 bases at J, with 21 bases in the middle. In DNA form, the CDR3 reads TGTGCCAGCAGCCTGACGGTTGCTCTTGAGGGGCATTTT. It encodes CASSLTVALEGHF. The variable domain in full, with the rest retrieved from reference TRBV2 and TRBJ1-5, is EPEVTQTPSHQVTQMGQEVILRCVPISNHLYFYWYRQILGQKVEFLVSFYNNEISEKSEIFDDQFSVERPDGSNFTLKIRSTKLEDSAMYFCASSLTVALEGHFGDGTRLSIL.

V usage is TRBV18 and J usage is TRBJ2-1; D is perhaps TRBD1 (5 bases). This CDR3 comprises 13 residues. With 1 base removed from V and 4 bases from J, the gap between germline ends came to 5 bases. Germline loops: CDR1 KGHSH, CDR2 LQKENI. Here the CDR3 DNA reads TGTGCCAGCTCACCACAGGGGTACAATGAGCAGTTCTTC. It codes for CASSPQGYNEQFF. Supplemented by reference TRBV18 and TRBJ2-1, the full variable domain reads NAGVMQNPRHLVRRRGQEARLRCSPMKGHSHVYWYRQLPEEGLKFMVYLQKENIIDESGMPKERFSAEFPKEGPSILRIQQVVRGDSAAYFCASSPQGYNEQFFGPGTRLTVL.

This rearrangement joins TRBV5-1 to TRBJ2-1; 8 nucleotides match TRBD1. The CDR3 extends over 16 amino acids. V lost 0 bases to trimming and J lost 7 bases; unmatched junction nucleotides: 9. Germline loops: CDR1 SGHRS, CDR2 YFSETQ. CDR3 DNA: TGCGCCAGCAGCTTGGCCCCAGGGGGCAAGAATAATGAGCAGTTCTTC. Translation gives CASSLAPGGKNNEQFF.

The chain joins TRBV7-2 to TRBJ1-2; D not resolved. The CDR3 spans 15 residues. Germline V CDR1 and CDR2: SGHTA, FQGNSA. V dropped 4 bases and J dropped 4 bases, with 16 bases sitting between them. The CDR3 loop is CASSSGPAAAYGYTF. In DNA, the CDR3 is TGTGCCAGCAGCTCCGGCCCCGCTGCCGCCTATGGCTACACCTTC.

This chain uses TRBV6-6 with TRBJ2-7; a possible D gene is TRBD2 (6 bases). The CDR3 covers 14 residues. Germline CDR1 MNHNY, CDR2 SVGAGI (reference sequence). Trimming pared 2 bases from V and 4 bases from J, leaving 12 bases between. The chain's CDR3 is CASSYPAGLYEQYF. The CDR3 DNA is TGTGCCAGCAGTTACCCAGCGGGTCTTTACGAGCAGTACTTC.

There are a few counts of this clone. The chain recombines TRBV4-1 with TRBJ2-3; possibly TRBD1 for D (6 bases). Per the germline V gene, CDR1 is MGHRA and CDR2 is YSYEKL. This CDR3 spans 15 amino acids. V was trimmed by 5 bases and J by 4 bases, leaving 16 bases between them. This CDR3 is CASSSIDRSPDTQYF. The CDR3 DNA reads as TGCGCCAGCAGCTCGATCGACAGGTCCCCAGATACGCAGTATTTT.

The chain combines TRBV12-5 with TRBJ2-7; no reliable D call. The CDR3 runs 11 residues. The V gene's germline CDR1 is LGHNT and CDR2 FRNRAP. With 7 bases removed from V and 3 bases from J, the gap between germline ends came to 7 bases. The CDR3 sequence is CASEGSYEQYF. DNA for the CDR3: TGTGCTAGTGAGGGCAGCTACGAGCAGTACTTC.

The chain employs TRBV7-9 and TRBJ2-3; 13 nucleotides align to TRBD2. The CDR3 runs to 16 residues. Germline CDR1 SEHNR, CDR2 FQNEAQ (reference sequence). Trimming at V came to 4 bases and at J to 6 bases, leaving 7 bases not matched to a gene. The CDR3 spells CASSSGLAGAIDTQYF. The CDR3 region has the DNA TGTGCCAGCAGCTCAGGACTAGCGGGAGCGATCGATACGCAGTATTTT.

The chain has TRBV27 and TRBJ1-1; D possibly corresponds to TRBD1 (6 bases). The V and J ends lost 0 bases and 1 base respectively, with 15 bases between them. The CDR3 consists of 17 residues. From germline, CDR1 is MNHEY and CDR2 SMNVEV (reference sequence). DNA for the CDR3: TGTGCCAGCAGTTTATCGTATGGGGGCAGATCGAACACTGAAGCTTTCTTT. Translation: CASSLSYGGRSNTEAFF.

For this clone: Other DNA sequences in this sample translate to the same CDR3. The chain employs TRBV5-4 and TRBJ1-4, with TRBD1 as a possible D gene (5 bases). The germline CDR1 and CDR2 sequences are SGHNT and YYREEE (reference sequence). There are 14 residues in the CDR3. V shed 2 bases and J shed 1 base, with 6 bases lying between them. CDR3: CASSFGGTNEKLFF. The CDR3 nucleotides are TGTGCCAGCAGCTTTGGGGGAACTAATGAAAAACTGTTTTTT.

The genes are TRBV19 and TRBJ2-6; D is possibly TRBD2 (6 bases). V lost 11 bases and J 2 bases, leaving 13 bases between the germline ends. The CDR3 contains 14 residues. Germline V gene sequence: CDR1 LNHDA, CDR2 SQIVND (reference sequence). CDR3 in DNA: TGTGCCGGCCCGGGGGAAACTGGGGCCAACGTCCTGACTTTC. Translating gives CAGPGETGANVLTF.

This chain links TRBV13 with TRBJ1-2, with TRBD1 identical over 9 bases. After removal of 11 bases from V and 8 bases from J, the junction contained 15 bases not matched to a gene. CDR1 is PRHDT and CDR2 is FYEKMQ in the germline V gene (reference sequence). This CDR3 contains 14 residues. The CDR3 protein is CAGNHHRGPWGYTF. CDR3 in DNA: TGTGCCGGGAACCACCACAGGGGGCCGTGGGGCTACACCTTC.

This clone appeared once. The chain carries TRBV4-3 and TRBJ2-7; the match to TRBD1 covers 9 bases. The ends lost 2 bases at V and 3 bases at J; junction bases unmatched: 8. CDR3 length: 16 amino acids. The germline CDR1 and CDR2 sequences are LGHNA and YSLEER. The chain's CDR3 is CASSQSQGAQGYEQYF. The DNA of the CDR3 is TGCGCCAGCAGCCAATCACAGGGGGCGCAGGGCTACGAGCAGTACTTC.

This chain uses TRBV7-9 with TRBJ1-5, with D tentatively TRBD1 (6 bases). The CDR3 is 14 amino acids. V shed 0 bases and J shed 5 bases, with 8 bases lying between them. Germline values: CDR1 SEHNR, CDR2 FQNEAQ (reference sequence). The CDR3 sequence: CASSLAGADQPQHF. In nucleotides, the CDR3 is TGTGCCAGCAGCTTAGCGGGGGCGGATCAGCCCCAGCATTTT.

V and J are TRBV2 and TRBJ2-7; TRBD1 aligns across 10 bases. CDR3 length equals 15 residues. CDR1 is SNHLY, CDR2 FYNNEI, per germline. V trimming: 6 bases; J trimming: 2 bases; junction bases outside the gene matches: 7. The CDR3 region has the DNA TGTGCCAGCAGGGGAGACAGGGGGCGCCCCTACGAGCAGTACTTC. This gives the protein CASRGDRGRPYEQYF.

The rearrangement joins TRBV4-2 to TRBJ2-3; 8 nucleotides agree with TRBD1. CDR1 is LGHNA, CDR2 YNFKEQ, per germline. The CDR3 is 15 amino acids. The V segment lost 6 bases and the J segment 2 bases; nucleotides outside the gene matches: 7. The DNA for the CDR3 is TGTGCCAGCAGTAATGGACAGGGAGACACAGATACGCAGTATTTT. Protein product: CASSNGQGDTDTQYF.

The rearrangement joins TRBV2 to TRBJ2-7; the match to TRBD1 covers 9 bases. This CDR3 is built from 14 residues. The V segment lost 5 bases and the J segment 2 bases; nucleotides outside the gene matches: 4. Germline V gives CDR1 SNHLY, CDR2 FYNNEI. The CDR3 DNA is TGTGCCAGCAGTACCGGGACAGGGACCTACGAGCAGTACTTC. It encodes CASSTGTGTYEQYF.

The genes are TRBV7-9 and TRBJ2-3; D not certain. The V and J ends lost 5 bases and 0 bases respectively, with 6 bases between them. The CDR3 loop spans 13 amino acids. CDR1 and CDR2 from the germline V gene are SEHNR and FQNEAQ (reference sequence). CDR3 DNA: TGTGCCAGCAGCGGATATAGCACAGATACGCAGTATTTT. Its translation is CASSGYSTDTQYF.

J is TRBJ1-5 and V is TRBV10-2; D is undetermined. Trimming shortened V by 10 bases and J by 10 bases, and 5 bases separated the two germline ends. This CDR3 region has 8 residues. From germline, CDR1 is WSHSY and CDR2 SAAADI. CDR3 loop: CATTPQHF. CDR3 coding DNA: TGCGCCACTACCCCCCAGCATTTT.

The chain recombines TRBV7-2 with TRBJ1-2; D perhaps matches TRBD1 (6 bases). V lost 3 bases to trimming and J lost 8 bases, with 16 bases between them. The germline V gene encodes CDR1 SGHTA and CDR2 FQGNSA. There are 14 residues in the CDR3. CDR3 nucleotides: TGTGCCAGCAGCTTTACGTCGGGGGCTAGGGGCTACACCTTC. It codes for CASSFTSGARGYTF.

Only one count was recorded for this clone. The J gene is TRBJ1-1, the V gene TRBV5-1; 7 bases fit TRBD1. Germline loops: CDR1 SGHRS, CDR2 YFSETQ. CDR3 length equals 15 residues. Germline trimming cut 0 bases from V and 1 base from J; bases unmatched to any gene: 3. Here the CDR3 reads CASSLGQGGNTEAFF. Written as DNA, the CDR3 is TGCGCCAGCAGCTTGGGCCAGGGGGGGAACACTGAAGCTTTCTTT.